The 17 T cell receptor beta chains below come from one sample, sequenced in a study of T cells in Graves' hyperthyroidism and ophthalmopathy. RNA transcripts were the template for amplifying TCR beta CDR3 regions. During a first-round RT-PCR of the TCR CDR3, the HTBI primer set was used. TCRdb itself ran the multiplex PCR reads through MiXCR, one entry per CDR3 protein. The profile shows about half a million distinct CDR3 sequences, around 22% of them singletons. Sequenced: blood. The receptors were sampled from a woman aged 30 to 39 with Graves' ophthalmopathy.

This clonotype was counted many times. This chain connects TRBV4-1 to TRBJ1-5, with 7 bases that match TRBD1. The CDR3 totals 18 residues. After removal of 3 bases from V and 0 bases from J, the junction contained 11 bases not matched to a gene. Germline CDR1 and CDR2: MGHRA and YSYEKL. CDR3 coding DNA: TGCGCCAGCAGCCAGGGGACAGAAAGCCCGTATAGCAATCAGCCCCAGCATTTT. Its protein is CASSQGTESPYSNQPQHF.

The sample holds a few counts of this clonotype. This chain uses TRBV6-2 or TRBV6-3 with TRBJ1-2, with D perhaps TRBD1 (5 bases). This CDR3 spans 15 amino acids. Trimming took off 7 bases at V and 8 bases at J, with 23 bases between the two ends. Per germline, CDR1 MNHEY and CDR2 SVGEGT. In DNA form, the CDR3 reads TGTGCCAGCACCCCTCGCTCCGGGACCCAGCGAGGCTACACCTTC. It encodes CASTPRSGTQRGYTF.

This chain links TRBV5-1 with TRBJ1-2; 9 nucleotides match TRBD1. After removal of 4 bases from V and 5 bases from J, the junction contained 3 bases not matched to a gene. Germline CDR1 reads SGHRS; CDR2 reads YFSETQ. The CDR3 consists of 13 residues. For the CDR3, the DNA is TGCGCCAGCAGCCGGGACAGGGAGTATGGCTACACCTTC. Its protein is CASSRDREYGYTF.

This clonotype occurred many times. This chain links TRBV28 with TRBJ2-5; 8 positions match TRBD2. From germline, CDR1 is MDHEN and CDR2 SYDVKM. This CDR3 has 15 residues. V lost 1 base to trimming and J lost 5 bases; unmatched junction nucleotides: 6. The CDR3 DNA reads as TGTGCCAGCAGTTTATACGGCCGCGGGGGGGAGACCCAGTACTTC. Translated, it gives CASSLYGRGGETQYF.

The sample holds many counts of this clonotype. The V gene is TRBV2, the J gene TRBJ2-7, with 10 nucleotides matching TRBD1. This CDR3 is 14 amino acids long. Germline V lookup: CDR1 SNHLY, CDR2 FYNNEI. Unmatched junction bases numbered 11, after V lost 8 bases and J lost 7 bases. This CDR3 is CASLRDRGIREQYF. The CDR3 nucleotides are TGTGCCAGCCTCCGGGACAGGGGAATCCGTGAGCAGTACTTC.

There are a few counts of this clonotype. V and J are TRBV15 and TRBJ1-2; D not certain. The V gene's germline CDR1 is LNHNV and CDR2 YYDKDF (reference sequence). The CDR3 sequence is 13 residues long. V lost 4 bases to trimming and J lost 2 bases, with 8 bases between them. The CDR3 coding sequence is TGTGCCACCAGCAAAAAGTTAAACTATGGCTACACCTTC. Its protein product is CATSKKLNYGYTF.

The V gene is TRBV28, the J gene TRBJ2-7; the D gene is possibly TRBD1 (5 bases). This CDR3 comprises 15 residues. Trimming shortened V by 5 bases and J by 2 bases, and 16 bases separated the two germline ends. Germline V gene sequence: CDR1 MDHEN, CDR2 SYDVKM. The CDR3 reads CASSPLVGLTYEQYF. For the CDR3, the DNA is TGTGCCAGCAGTCCATTAGTGGGGCTCACCTACGAGCAGTACTTC. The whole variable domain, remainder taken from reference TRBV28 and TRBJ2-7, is DVKVTQSSRYLVKRTGEKVFLECVQDMDHENMFWYRQDPGLGLRLIYFSYDVKMKEKGDIPEGYSVSREKKERFSLILESASTNQTSMYLCASSPLVGLTYEQYFGPGTRLTVT.

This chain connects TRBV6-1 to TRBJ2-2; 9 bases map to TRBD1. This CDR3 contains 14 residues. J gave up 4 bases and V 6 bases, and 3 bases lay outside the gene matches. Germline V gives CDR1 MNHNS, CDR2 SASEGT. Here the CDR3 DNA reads TGTGCCAGCAGACAGGGGGCGAGCACCGGGGAGCTGTTTTTT. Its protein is CASRQGASTGELFF.

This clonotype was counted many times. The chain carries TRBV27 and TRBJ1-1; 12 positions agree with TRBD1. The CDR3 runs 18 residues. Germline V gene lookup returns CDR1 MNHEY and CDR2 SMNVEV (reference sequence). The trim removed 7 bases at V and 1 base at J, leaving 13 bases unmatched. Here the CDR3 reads CASIQRGTGGSWNTEAFF. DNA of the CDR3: TGTGCCAGCATTCAGCGGGGGACAGGGGGCTCGTGGAACACTGAAGCTTTCTTT.

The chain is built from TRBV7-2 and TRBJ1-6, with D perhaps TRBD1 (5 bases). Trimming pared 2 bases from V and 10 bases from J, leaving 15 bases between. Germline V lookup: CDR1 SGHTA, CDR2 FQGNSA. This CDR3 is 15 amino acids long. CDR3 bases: TGTGCCAGCAGCTTATCCCCAGGGATAAGCTCACCCCTCCACTTT. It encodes CASSLSPGISSPLHF. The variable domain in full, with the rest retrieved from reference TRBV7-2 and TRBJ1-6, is GAGVSQSPSNKVTEKGKDVELRCDPISGHTALYWYRQSLGQGLEFLIYFQGNSAPDKSGLPSDRFSAERTGGSVSTLTIQRTQQEDSAVYLCASSLSPGISSPLHFGNGTRLTVT.

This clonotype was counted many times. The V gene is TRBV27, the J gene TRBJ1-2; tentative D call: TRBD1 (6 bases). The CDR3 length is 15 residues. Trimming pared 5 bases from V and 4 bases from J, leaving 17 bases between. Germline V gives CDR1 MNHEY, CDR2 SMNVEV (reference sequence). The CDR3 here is CASSPLPGVAYGYTF. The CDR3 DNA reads TGTGCCAGCAGTCCCTTACCAGGGGTGGCCTATGGCTACACCTTC.

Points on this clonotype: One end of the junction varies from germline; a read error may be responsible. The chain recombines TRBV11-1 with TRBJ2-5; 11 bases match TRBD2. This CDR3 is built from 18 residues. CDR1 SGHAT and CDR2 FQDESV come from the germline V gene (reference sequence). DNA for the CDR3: TGTGCCAGCAGCCAGAGGACTAGCGGGTTCCGGGCTTGGGAGACCGAGTACTTC. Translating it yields CASSQRTSGFRAWETEYF. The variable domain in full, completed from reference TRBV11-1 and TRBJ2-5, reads EAEVAQSPRYKITEKSQAVAFWCDPISGHATLYWYRQILGQGPELLVQFQDESVVDDSQLPKDRFSAERLKGVDSTLKIQPAELGDSAMYLCASSQRTSGFRAWETEYFGPGTRLLVL.

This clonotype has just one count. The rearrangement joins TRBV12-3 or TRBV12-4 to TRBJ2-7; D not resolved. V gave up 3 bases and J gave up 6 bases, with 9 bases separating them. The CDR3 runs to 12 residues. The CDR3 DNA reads TGTGCCAGCAGTTTTCTTGCTGGCGAGCAGTACTTC. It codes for CASSFLAGEQYF.

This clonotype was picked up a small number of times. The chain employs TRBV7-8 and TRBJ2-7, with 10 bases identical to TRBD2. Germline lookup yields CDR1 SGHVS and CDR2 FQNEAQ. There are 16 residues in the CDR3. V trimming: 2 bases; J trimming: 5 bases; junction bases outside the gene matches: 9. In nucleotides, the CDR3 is TGTGCCAGCAGCTTACGCCGTCTAGCGGGAGCCCACGAGCAGTACTTC. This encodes CASSLRRLAGAHEQYF. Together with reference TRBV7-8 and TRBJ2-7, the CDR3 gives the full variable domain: GAGVSQSPRYKVAKRGQDVALRCDPISGHVSLFWYQQALGQGPEFLTYFQNEAQLDKSGLPSDRFFAERPEGSVSTLKIQRTQQEDSAVYLCASSLRRLAGAHEQYFGPGTRLTVT.

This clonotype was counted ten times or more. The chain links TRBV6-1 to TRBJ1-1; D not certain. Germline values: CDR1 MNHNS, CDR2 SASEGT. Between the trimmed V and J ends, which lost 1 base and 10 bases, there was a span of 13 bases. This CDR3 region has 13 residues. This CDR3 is CASSEVTPRGAFF. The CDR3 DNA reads TGTGCCAGCAGTGAAGTTACGCCCCGGGGAGCTTTCTTT.

Here the CDR3 DNA reads TGTGCCAGCACGACTAGCGGGGGGATCGGGACCCAGTACTTC. Translated: CASTTSGGIGTQYF. The genes are TRBV7-2 and TRBJ2-5; 13 nucleotides line up with TRBD2. Germline-derived CDR1 and CDR2 are SGHTA and FQGNSA. The CDR3 has 14 residues. Trimming cost V 7 bases and J 7 bases; bases outside gene matches: 6. Looking up the rest from reference TRBV7-2 and TRBJ2-5 gives the full variable domain: GAGVSQSPSNKVTEKGKDVELRCDPISGHTALYWYRQSLGQGLEFLIYFQGNSAPDKSGLPSDRFSAERTGGSVSTLTIQRTQQEDSAVYLCASTTSGGIGTQYFGPGTRLLVL.

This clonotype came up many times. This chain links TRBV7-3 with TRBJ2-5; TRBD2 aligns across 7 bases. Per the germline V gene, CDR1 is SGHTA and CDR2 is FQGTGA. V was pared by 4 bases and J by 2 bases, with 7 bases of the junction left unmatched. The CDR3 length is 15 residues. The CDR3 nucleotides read TGTGCCAGCAGCTCCGGAGTGGGGGGGCAAGAGACCCAGTACTTC. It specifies CASSSGVGGQETQYF.